This T cell receptor (beta chain) was sequenced in a study of CD8+CD57+ T cells in acquired aplastic anemia. The overall study: The average for DNA from sorted CD4+ and CD8+ cells was about 3.3 ug. Study-wide results and limits: A set of around 30 CD8+ CDR3 sequences was shared between patients and controls, and these sequences appeared highly expressed in patients. Patients versus controls showed no significant CD8+ Simpson's diversity difference.

This clonotype came up many times. The target antigen is unknown. Genomic DNA provided the template from which TCR beta VDJ and CDR3 profiles were obtained. TCRdb used MiXCR to reprocess the reads, holding one entry per CDR3 protein. The sample records 250,000 to 300,000 distinct CDR3 sequences, about 56% being singletons. This CDR3 contains 16 residues. V lost 0 bases and J lost 9; bases outside the gene matches: 8. The V gene's germline CDR1 is SGHRS and CDR2 YFSETQ. The chain employs TRBV5-1 and TRBJ2-1, with 11 bases lining up with TRBD1. The receptor comes from a human donor with severe aplastic anemia or a healthy control (not recorded which). Sequenced: sorted CD4+, CD8+, or CD8+CD57+ T cells (not recorded which) from PBMCs. DNA for the CDR3: TGCGCCAGCAGCTTGGATTCTCGGACAGGGGGCGGTGAGCAGTTCTTC. This encodes CASSLDSRTGGGEQFF.